Listed below are T cell receptor beta chains from one sample, sequenced in a study of blood T cell repertoires in COVID-19. The repertoire was sequenced with immunoSEQ multiplex PCR; TCRdb's copy has only in-frame clones and lacks some. This table has fewer than 250,000 clones, 86% appearing once. Sample: PBMCs or T cells enriched from blood (not recorded which). Source of these receptors: a woman between 45 and 65 years old who had recovered from COVID-19. CDR3s include the opening cysteine and the closing phenylalanine or tryptophan. Fields, in order: CDR3 length, V gene, clone size, D gene, CDR3 protein. The D gene is left open where the match is weak. Rows may omit the clone size; those that give it use once, few, many or a size class.

length: 14; V: TRBV18; size: -; D: -; CDR3: CASSLGQSNQPQHF
length: 14; V: TRBV6-2/TRBV6-3; size: -; D: -; CDR3: CASSTTVPLREQYF
length: 14; V: TRBV18; size: -; D: TRBD1; CDR3: CASSPPGQGDGYTF
length: 11; V: TRBV30; size: -; D: -; CDR3: CAWSVSTEQYF
length: 14; V: TRBV7-2; size: -; D: -; CDR3: CASSLSASRETQYF
length: 13; V: TRBV20-1; size: -; D: -; CDR3: CSASRESAYEQYF
length: 15; V: TRBV7-8; size: -; D: -; CDR3: CASSADRRPNSPLHF
length: 13; V: TRBV9; size: -; D: TRBD1; CDR3: CASSPGTVSTIYF
length: 14; V: TRBV5-4; size: -; D: -; CDR3: CASSLVGAGNTIYF
length: 16; V: TRBV7-2; size: -; D: TRBD1; CDR3: CASSLVWGQEEFGYTF
length: 24; V: TRBV6-6; size: -; D: TRBD2; CDR3: CASSRGPGTSGRDRFKLAKNIQYF
length: 18; V: TRBV4-3; size: once; D: -; CDR3: CASSQRIFGGEVADTQYF
length: 14; V: TRBV19; size: -; D: -; CDR3: CASSEVGGTDTQYF
length: 12; V: TRBV27; size: -; D: -; CDR3: CASSLLQETQYF
length: 14; V: TRBV27; size: -; D: -; CDR3: CASSSAGPNSPLHF
length: 15; V: TRBV19; size: -; D: TRBD1; CDR3: CASSSRTGQDYGYTF
length: 13; V: TRBV9; size: -; D: -; CDR3: CASSGARNSPLHF
length: 11; V: TRBV30; size: few; D: -; CDR3: CAWRGEVVIYF
length: 14; V: TRBV6-5; size: -; D: TRBD2; CDR3: CASSPGLGGYEQYF
length: 12; V: TRBV5-1; size: -; D: -; CDR3: CASSLDTYGYTF
length: 16; V: TRBV6-1; size: -; D: -; CDR3: CASSEGIGLRAGELFF
length: 13; V: TRBV11-2; size: few; D: -; CDR3: CASSLVRVPEAFF
length: 14; V: TRBV7-2; size: -; D: -; CDR3: CASSLIGAGETQYF
length: 15; V: TRBV7-9; size: -; D: TRBD1; CDR3: CASRDSNSRGEKLFF
length: 14; V: TRBV19; size: -; D: TRBD1; CDR3: CASSRDRDPTEAFF
length: 16; V: TRBV5-6; size: -; D: TRBD1; CDR3: CASSSRRQGYNQPQHF
length: 14; V: TRBV28; size: once; D: TRBD2; CDR3: CASTTWGGTDTQYF
length: 16; V: TRBV14; size: -; D: -; CDR3: CASSQVAAGAEETQYF
length: 14; V: TRBV18; size: -; D: -; CDR3: CASSPGAVPETQYF
length: 16; V: TRBV18; size: -; D: TRBD2; CDR3: CASSPSGTSGTNEQFF
length: 15; V: TRBV4-1; size: -; D: -; CDR3: CASRAGLGLTNEQYF
length: 17; V: TRBV10-3; size: -; D: TRBD1; CDR3: CAISESAGGVGTDTQYF
length: 14; V: TRBV18; size: -; D: -; CDR3: CASSPPEGLTEAFF
length: 17; V: TRBV15; size: -; D: -; CDR3: CATSRDNGQGSPYEQYF
length: 17; V: TRBV7-3; size: -; D: -; CDR3: CASSALAGATSYNEQFF
length: 14; V: TRBV24-1; size: -; D: -; CDR3: CATSAVGRFPPLHF
length: 15; V: TRBV30; size: -; D: -; CDR3: CAWSRTTTAGQPQHF
length: 12; V: TRBV11-2; size: few; D: -; CDR3: CASSPRTRKQYF
length: 15; V: TRBV11-2; size: -; D: TRBD1; CDR3: CASSSNPTGYNEQFF
length: 15; V: TRBV9; size: -; D: TRBD1; CDR3: CASSAGTGPNEKLFF
length: 14; V: TRBV7-8; size: once; D: -; CDR3: CASSPSRGNYGYTF